This TCR beta chain was recovered during a study of T-cell memory formation after mild COVID-19 (dated by TCRdb to 2020 to 2022). Turning to the overall study: Most TCR sequence clusters were specific to one of the two donors. In a couple of donors, T-cell clones that expanded and contracted after mild COVID-19 were followed by sequencing TCRalpha and TCRbeta repertoires longitudinally. Two young, previously healthy adult volunteers, one female and one male, were included in the cohort. General findings and caveats noted by the study authors: Contracting CD4+ clones were located mainly in the CM and EM memory subsets, whereas CD8+ clones were found to be enriched in EMRA. The study included only a couple of mild cases, and larger cohorts that include severe cases with pre-infection samples were judged to be necessary. Clones contracting from day 15 to 85 had balanced CD4/CD8 phenotypes, while a second wave expanding from day 15 to 37 was biased towards CD4+. Some responding clones were found in pre-infection memory, which suggests that pre-existing cross-reactive memory T cells took part in the SARS-CoV-2 response. SARS-CoV-2 specificity of the second-wave clones peaking on day 37 was not confirmed.

The sequencer was an Illumina NovaSeq 6000. Using 5'RACE with constant-segment primers, TCRalpha and TCRbeta cDNA libraries were constructed, with sample barcodes and unique molecular identifiers added in the process. Trizol reagent was used to extract RNA from every sample. Library amplification was performed in two PCR steps, and a second sample barcode and Illumina TruSeq adapters were introduced in the second step. The libraries were sequenced on an Illumina NovaSeq using 2 x 150 bp paired-end reads. In the original analysis: Demultiplexing of reads and collapsing into UMI-guided consensus sequences were performed with migec v1.2.7. Using mixcr v2.1.11, UMI consensuses were aligned to TRA and TRB V and J templates and then assembled into clonotypes. Expanded or contracted clonotypes were those called significant by both edgeR and NoisET, with noise models trained on biological replicates. For edgeR calls, a false discovery rate-adjusted p below 0.01 and a log2 fold-change threshold of 1 were applied. PCA with hierarchical clustering of max-normalized trajectories of the 1000 most abundant clonotypes was used as exploratory dynamics analysis. Separately sequenced CD4+ and CD8+ repertoires were used to assign the CD4 or CD8 phenotype of responding clones. In TCRdb, the public reads were trimmed at Q25 with fastp and aligned with MiXCR, with productive beta chains retained. Identical CDR3 protein sequences are pooled into one entry, listed with their most common genes and DNA. The V and J calls and clone size are TCRdb's, not the authors'. The sample contains 300,000 to 350,000 distinct CDR3 sequences, approximately 15% of them found a single time. The ten largest clones represent over 20% of the sample.

The cysteine opens and the phenylalanine closes a CDR3 of 18 amino acids. CDR3 DNA only is kept here, 54 bases in frame from base 1. Compared with germline, V lacks 4 bases and J lacks 4 bases; bases without a gene match: 13. As encoded in the germline V gene, CDR1 is LGHNA while CDR2 is YNFKEQ. Ficoll-Paque density gradient centrifugation was used to isolate PBMCs. In the case of this clonotype: There is no known antigen for this receptor. No much larger clone is present one base from it, and per-base qualities are unavailable.

The chain was built from TRBV4-2 and TRBJ2-3, with 11 middle bases fitting TRBD1. This clonotype was sampled from a young man who had mild COVID-19 (a few samples of this study predate the infection). The sample titles of this study are shuffled in the database, so cell type and time point are left out; the donor was told from shared clones. The sample taken for sequencing was PBMCs or a T cell subset sorted from them (not recorded which). Here is the DNA: TGTGCCAGCAGCCTCTTCACCCGGGACAGGGGGAATGCAGATACGCAGTATTTT. Translated, this is CASSLFTRDRGNADTQYF.